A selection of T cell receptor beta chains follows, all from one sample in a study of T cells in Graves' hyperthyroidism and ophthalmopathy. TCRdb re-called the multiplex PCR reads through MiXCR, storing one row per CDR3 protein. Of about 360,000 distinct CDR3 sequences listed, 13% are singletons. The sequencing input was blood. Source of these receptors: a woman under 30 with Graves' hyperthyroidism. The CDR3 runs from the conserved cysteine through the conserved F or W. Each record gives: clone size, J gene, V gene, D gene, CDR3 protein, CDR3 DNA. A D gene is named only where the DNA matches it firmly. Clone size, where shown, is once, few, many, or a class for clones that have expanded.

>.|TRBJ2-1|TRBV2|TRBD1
CASSGRDRGIEQFF
TGTGCCAGCAGTGGCCGGGACAGGGGGATTGAGCAGTTCTTC
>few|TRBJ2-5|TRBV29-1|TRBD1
CSARTGPYQETQYF
TGCAGCGCCAGGACAGGGCCGTACCAAGAGACCCAGTACTTC
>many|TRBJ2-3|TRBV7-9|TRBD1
CASSPEGQGYTDTQYF
TGTGCCAGCAGCCCAGAGGGACAGGGGTACACAGATACGCAGTATTTT
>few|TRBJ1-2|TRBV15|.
CATSTGRAGRYGYTF
TGTGCCACCAGCACCGGCCGGGCAGGTCGCTATGGCTACACCTTC
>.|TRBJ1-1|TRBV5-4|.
CASNSPDSEAFF
TGTGCCAGCAACTCACCCGACTCGGAAGCTTTCTTT
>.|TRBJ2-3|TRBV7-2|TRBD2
CASSFGLAGIPRYF
TGTGCCAGCAGCTTCGGACTAGCGGGGATACCAAGGTATTTT
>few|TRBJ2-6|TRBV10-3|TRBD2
CAISEPGLAGISGANVLTF
TGTGCCATCAGTGAGCCCGGACTAGCGGGAATCTCTGGGGCCAACGTCCTGACTTTC
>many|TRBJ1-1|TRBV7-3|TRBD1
CASSPETGAEAFF
TGTGCCAGCAGCCCAGAGACAGGGGCCGAAGCTTTCTTT
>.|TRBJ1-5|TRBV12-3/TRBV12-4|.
CASNSGIQTSNQPQHF
TGTGCCAGCAATTCAGGAATACAGACAAGTAATCAGCCCCAGCATTTT
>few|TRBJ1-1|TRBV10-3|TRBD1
CAISGPRDREAFF
TGTGCCATCAGTGGACCCCGGGACAGGGAAGCTTTCTTT
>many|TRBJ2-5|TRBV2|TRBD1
CASTQGAEETQYF
TGTGCCAGCACCCAGGGGGCAGAAGAGACCCAGTACTTC
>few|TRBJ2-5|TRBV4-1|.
CASSQVRGETQYF
TGCGCCAGCAGCCAAGTTCGAGGAGAGACCCAGTACTTC
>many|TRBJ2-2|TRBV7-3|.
CASRQGANTGELFF
TGTGCCAGCAGACAAGGGGCGAACACCGGGGAGCTGTTTTTT
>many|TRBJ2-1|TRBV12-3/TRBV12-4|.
CASSLSVAYNEQFF
TGTGCCAGCAGTCTGTCGGTCGCCTACAATGAGCAGTTCTTC
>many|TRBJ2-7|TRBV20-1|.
CSARDPVGQYF
TGCAGTGCTAGAGACCCGGTTGGGCAGTACTTC
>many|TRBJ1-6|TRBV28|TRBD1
CASSPGTGGFRSPLHF
TGTGCCAGCAGCCCCGGGACAGGGGGTTTCAGGTCACCCCTCCACTTT
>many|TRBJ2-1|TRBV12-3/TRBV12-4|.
CAATEGSPSYNEQFF
TGTGCCGCAACAGAGGGGTCCCCCTCCTACAATGAGCAGTTCTTC
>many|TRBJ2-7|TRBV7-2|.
CASSLVGGGREEQYF
TGTGCCAGCAGCTTAGTTGGGGGGGGGCGAGAGGAGCAGTACTTC
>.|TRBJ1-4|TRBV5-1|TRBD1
CASSQGQKVTYEKLFF
TGCGCCAGCAGCCAGGGACAGAAGGTTACTTATGAAAAACTGTTTTTT
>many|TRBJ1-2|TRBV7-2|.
CASSSAVRLVGYTF
TGTGCCAGCAGCTCGGCGGTTCGCCTGGTGGGCTACACCTTC
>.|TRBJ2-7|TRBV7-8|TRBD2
CASSLVSGLDIYEQYF
TGTGCCAGCAGCTTAGTTTCGGGACTAGACATATACGAGCAGTACTTC